This T cell receptor beta chain derives from a study of vaccination effects on CD4 cells after COVID-19. For the study at large: After the second dose, samples were taken at median day 72.

Antigen-specific CD4+ T cell clonotypes were called by their expansion after viral peptide-pool culture in ViraFEST. Researchers isolated CD4+ T cells once about 11 days of culture had elapsed. Vaccination of participants consisted of two doses of either the BNT162b2 or mRNA-1273 vaccine. Generated by immunoSEQ multiplex PCR, the TCRdb table keeps only in-frame clones and is missing some. The table has fewer than 85,000 clones, approximately 76% seen once; the top ten hold 0.75% to 1%. Worth noting for this clone: Its antigen is unknown.

V was cut by 3 bases and J by 1 base, with 4 bases left in between. CDR3 length: 12 amino acids. Germline CDR1 DFQATT, CDR2 SNEGSKA (reference sequence). This receptor was obtained from a human donor who received a COVID-19 vaccine. The material was CD4+ T cells from PBMCs cultured with HCoV-OC43 spike peptides, obtained after COVID-19 vaccination. The subset denotes: HCoV-OC43 spike overlapping peptide pool stimulation. The chain carries TRBV20-1 and TRBJ1-5; D remains unclear. CDR3 sequence: CSASNSNQPQHF. The CDR3 DNA reads TGCAGTGCTAGTAACAGCAATCAGCCCCAGCATTTT.